These 28 T cell receptor beta chains share one sample of origin, sequenced in a study of blood T cell repertoires in COVID-19. Profiling relied on immunoSEQ multiplex PCR, and the TCRdb table lists in-frame clones only, not all of them. The table has around 70,000 clones, around nine tenths seen once. Sequences were obtained from peripheral blood. The receptors stem from a woman under 30 with acute or convalescent COVID-19.

V is TRBV28 and J is TRBJ1-2; D uncertain. Trimming took 1 base from V and 4 from J, leaving 7 bases between them. Germline loops: CDR1 MDHEN, CDR2 SYDVKM. The CDR3 spans 13 residues. In nucleotides, the CDR3 is TGTGCCAGCAGTTTATTCTTGTTCTATGGCTACACCTTC. It translates to CASSLFLFYGYTF.

The V and J genes are TRBV5-1 and TRBJ1-1; D gene unclear. Germline V gene data show CDR1 as SGHRS and CDR2 as YFSETQ. The length of the CDR3 is 15 residues. V was clipped by 0 bases and J by 1 base, with 10 bases between them. The CDR3: CASSLGGVGNTEAFF. In DNA form, the CDR3 reads TGCGCCAGCAGCTTGGGGGGAGTCGGGAACACTGAAGCTTTCTTT. Full variable domain (remainder filled in from reference TRBV5-1 and TRBJ1-1): KAGVTQTPRYLIKTRGQQVTLSCSPISGHRSVSWYQQTPGQGLQFLFEYFSETQRNKGNFPGRFSGRQFSNSRSEMNVSTLELGDSALYLCASSLGGVGNTEAFFGQGTRLTVV.

The chain links TRBV4-1 to TRBJ1-2, with a weak D call TRBD1 (6 bases). This CDR3 has 15 residues. Trimming removed 4 bases at V and 4 bases at J, with 16 bases between. Per the germline V gene, CDR1 is MGHRA and CDR2 is YSYEKL. The CDR3 protein is CASSRERGTGYGYTF. CDR3 nucleotides: TGCGCCAGCAGCCGAGAGAGGGGGACGGGCTATGGCTACACCTTC.

This clone appeared once. The chain uses TRBV7-9 and TRBJ2-5, with a weak D call TRBD2 (5 bases). CDR3 length equals 18 residues. CDR1 is SEHNR and CDR2 is FQNEAQ in the germline V gene (reference sequence). The V end was cut by 0 bases, the J end by 1 base, with 18 bases between. CDR3 protein: CASSLARGSGDPQETQYF. The CDR3 bases are TGTGCCAGCAGCTTAGCACGGGGAAGCGGAGACCCCCAAGAGACCCAGTACTTC. The full variable domain, in which reference TRBV7-9 and TRBJ2-5 provide the parts outside the CDR3, is DTGVSQNPRHKITKRGQNVTFRCDPISEHNRLYWYRQTLGQGPEFLTYFQNEAQLEKSRLLSDRFSAERPKGSFSTLEIQRTEQGDSAMYLCASSLARGSGDPQETQYFGPGTRLLVL.

This chain connects TRBV4-1 to TRBJ2-1; TRBD2 matches at 11 bases. CDR3 size: 16 residues. J lost 4 bases, V lost 2 bases, and 4 bases had no gene match. CDR1 is MGHRA and CDR2 is YSYEKL in the germline V gene. CDR3 nucleotides: TGCGCCAGCAGCCAAACGGGACTAGCGGAATACAATGAGCAGTTCTTC. Amino acids: CASSQTGLAEYNEQFF.

V is TRBV6-1 and J is TRBJ1-2; TRBD1 might be the D (6 bases). The germline CDR1 and CDR2 sequences are MNHNS and SASEGT. The V gene lost 2 bases and the J gene lost 4 bases, with 14 bases spanning the gap. The CDR3 sequence is 15 residues long. The CDR3 DNA reads TGTGCCAGCAGTGAACTTGGGGGCGGGAGCTATGGCTACACCTTC. This codes for CASSELGGGSYGYTF.

The chain combines TRBV27 with TRBJ2-3; the match to TRBD2 covers 11 bases. The length of the CDR3 is 15 residues. Germline CDR1 reads MNHEY; CDR2 reads SMNVEV (reference sequence). V lost 9 bases, J lost 4 bases, and 9 bases stayed unmatched. This CDR3 reads CASVPTSGGPDTQYF. The CDR3 nucleotides are TGTGCCAGTGTTCCCACTAGCGGGGGTCCAGATACGCAGTATTTT.

The V call is TRBV18, the J call TRBJ1-1; TRBD1 agrees at 7 bases. CDR1 is KGHSH, CDR2 LQKENI, per germline. Trimming cost V 3 bases and J 4 bases; bases outside gene matches: 5. The CDR3 is 14 residues long. The chain's CDR3 is CASSPTTGRTEAFF. Written as DNA, the CDR3 is TGTGCCAGCTCACCGACGACAGGGCGCACTGAAGCTTTCTTT.

This chain links TRBV18 with TRBJ1-4; 10 bases are a match to TRBD1. The CDR3 runs 16 residues. V lost 3 bases and J lost 2; bases outside the gene matches: 3. CDR1 and CDR2 from the germline V gene are KGHSH and LQKENI. In DNA, the CDR3 is TGTGCCAGCTCACCGAGGACAGGGGGGACTAATGAAAAACTGTTTTTT. It specifies CASSPRTGGTNEKLFF.

The chain uses TRBV29-1 and TRBJ1-1; D is unresolved. This CDR3 is built from 12 residues. Deletions cut 5 bases from V and 4 bases from J, with 11 bases between. Germline-derived CDR1 and CDR2 are SQVTM and ANQGSEA. The CDR3 spells CSVKAGTTEAFF. CDR3 in DNA: TGCAGCGTTAAAGCAGGCACCACTGAAGCTTTCTTT.

This clone was detected only a few times. V usage is TRBV2 and J usage is TRBJ1-2; a weak D match, TRBD1 (5 bases). This CDR3 has 14 residues. Germline CDR1 SNHLY, CDR2 FYNNEI. The V end lost 6 bases, the J end lost 1 base, and 12 bases lay between the germline ends. Written as DNA, the CDR3 is TGTGCCAGCAGCCCAAGGACACTTAACTATGGCTACACCTTC. It is translated as CASSPRTLNYGYTF. The entire variable domain, with the rest obtained from reference TRBV2 and TRBJ1-2, is as follows: EPEVTQTPSHQVTQMGQEVILRCVPISNHLYFYWYRQILGQKVEFLVSFYNNEISEKSEIFDDQFSVERPDGSNFTLKIRSTKLEDSAMYFCASSPRTLNYGYTFGSGTRLTVV.

The chain has TRBV2 and TRBJ2-2; the D gene is possibly TRBD1 (5 bases). With 4 bases removed from V and 3 bases from J, the gap between germline ends came to 6 bases. Germline V gene lookup returns CDR1 SNHLY and CDR2 FYNNEI. This CDR3 contains 13 residues. The CDR3 DNA reads TGTGCCAGCAGTGGACAGCACACCGGGGAGCTGTTTTTT. Its translation is CASSGQHTGELFF. Looking up the rest from reference TRBV2 and TRBJ2-2 gives the full variable domain: EPEVTQTPSHQVTQMGQEVILRCVPISNHLYFYWYRQILGQKVEFLVSFYNNEISEKSEIFDDQFSVERPDGSNFTLKIRSTKLEDSAMYFCASSGQHTGELFFGEGSRLTVL.

The gene calls are TRBV3-1 (or the pseudogene TRBV3-2) and TRBJ1-4; no firm D call. The CDR3 runs 13 residues. Trimming took off 3 bases at V and 5 bases at J, with 7 bases between the two ends. Germline CDR1 reads LGHDT; CDR2 reads YNNKEL (reference sequence). Here the CDR3 reads CASSHGVNEKLFF. As DNA, the CDR3 is TGTGCCAGCAGCCATGGAGTCAATGAAAAACTGTTTTTT.

The chain joins TRBV6-1 to TRBJ2-7; 8 bases are shared with TRBD1. There are 16 residues in the CDR3. V lost 3 bases to trimming and J lost 3 bases; unmatched junction nucleotides: 10. Germline V gives CDR1 MNHNS, CDR2 SASEGT. This CDR3 is CASSDTFDRGSYEQYF. The CDR3 DNA reads TGTGCCAGCAGTGACACCTTTGACAGGGGTAGCTACGAGCAGTACTTC.

V usage is TRBV7-9 and J usage is TRBJ1-2; TRBD1 matches 8 bases. V shed 0 bases and J 6 bases; nucleotides not matched to a gene: 6. The CDR3 has 15 amino acids. CDR1 is SEHNR, CDR2 FQNEAQ, per germline (reference sequence). CDR3 coding DNA: TGTGCCAGCAGCTTAGCCGCAGGGGGCTCTAATGGCTACACCTTC. It codes for CASSLAAGGSNGYTF. The complete variable domain, with remaining parts taken from reference TRBV7-9 and TRBJ1-2, reads DTGVSQNPRHKITKRGQNVTFRCDPISEHNRLYWYRQTLGQGPEFLTYFQNEAQLEKSRLLSDRFSAERPKGSFSTLEIQRTEQGDSAMYLCASSLAAGGSNGYTFGSGTRLTVV.

The CDR3 nucleotides read TGTGCCAGCAAACTGTCAGGGGCCACTGAAGCTTTCTTT. Its protein is CASKLSGATEAFF. The gene calls are TRBV12-3 or TRBV12-4 and TRBJ1-1; TRBD1 might be the D (6 bases). Trimming shortened V by 7 bases and J by 4 bases, and 13 bases separated the two germline ends. CDR3 length: 13 residues.

The chain recombines TRBV4-3 with TRBJ2-7; 9 positions match TRBD1. The CDR3 extends over 17 amino acids. Trimming at V came to 5 bases and at J to 2 bases, leaving 13 bases not matched to a gene. Germline-derived CDR1 and CDR2 are LGHNA and YSLEER. CDR3 sequence (DNA): TGCGCCAGCAGCAGTCCGGGACAGGGCTCCTCGACCTACGAGCAGTACTTC. Amino acids: CASSSPGQGSSTYEQYF.

The chain carries TRBV19 and TRBJ1-3, with D unresolved. The germline CDR1 and CDR2 sequences are LNHDA and SQIVND (reference sequence). This CDR3 region has 14 residues. V dropped 7 bases and J dropped 0 bases, with 10 bases sitting between them. CDR3 sequence reads: CASKRLISGNTIYF. The CDR3 bases are TGTGCCAGTAAGAGACTGATCTCTGGAAACACCATATATTTT. Full variable domain (remainder filled in from reference TRBV19 and TRBJ1-3): DGGITQSPKYLFRKEGQNVTLSCEQNLNHDAMYWYRQDPGQGLRLIYYSQIVNDFQKGDIAEGYSVSREKKESFPLTVTSAQKNPTAFYLCASKRLISGNTIYFGEGSWLTVV.

The V gene is TRBV4-3, the J gene TRBJ2-1; possibly TRBD2 for D (6 bases). V shed 4 bases and J shed 8 bases, with 15 bases lying between them. The CDR3 has 14 residues. Germline CDR1 LGHNA, CDR2 YSLEER. Here the CDR3 DNA reads TGCGCCAGCAGCCCTCCGGGACTCTCCGATGAGCAGTTCTTC. It yields the protein CASSPPGLSDEQFF.

The chain combines TRBV14 with TRBJ1-1, with TRBD1 identical over 9 bases. This CDR3 has 16 residues. CDR1 SGHDN and CDR2 FVKESK come from the germline V gene. V was clipped by 4 bases and J by 3 bases; unmatched bases: 9. In DNA form, the CDR3 reads TGTGCCAGCAGCCGATATTCCGGGACAGGGTACACTGAAGCTTTCTTT. Amino acids: CASSRYSGTGYTEAFF.

This clone was found once. The rearrangement links TRBV19 to TRBJ2-2; D not resolved. CDR1 and CDR2 (germline): LNHDA, SQIVND (reference sequence). This CDR3 contains 14 residues. V lost 0 bases, J lost 2 bases, and 4 bases lay in between. The CDR3 nucleotides are TGTGCCAGTAGTATAGAGCGTAACACCGGGGAGCTGTTTTTT. It specifies CASSIERNTGELFF.

J is TRBJ1-5 and V is TRBV4-2; the D is unclear. With 0 bases removed from V and 0 bases from J, the gap between germline ends came to 6 bases. The germline CDR1 and CDR2 sequences are LGHNA and YNFKEQ. The CDR3 sequence is 15 residues long. CDR3 amino acids: CASSQDQNSNQPQHF. The CDR3 region has the DNA TGTGCCAGCAGCCAAGATCAGAATAGCAATCAGCCCCAGCATTTT.

V and J are TRBV18 and TRBJ2-3; 11 bases align to TRBD2. The CDR3 totals 16 residues. The V gene's germline CDR1 is KGHSH and CDR2 LQKENI. With 4 bases clipped from V and 5 bases from J, the junction kept 8 bases outside the gene matches. In DNA form, the CDR3 reads TGTGCCAGCTCACAATCACTAGCGGGGGCTGGAGATACGCAGTATTTT. Translation gives CASSQSLAGAGDTQYF.

The chain carries TRBV11-2 and TRBJ1-1; tentatively, D is TRBD1 (5 bases). The V and J ends lost 5 bases and 4 bases respectively, with 17 bases between them. This CDR3 region has 15 residues. Per the germline V gene, CDR1 is SGHAT and CDR2 is FQNNGV. CDR3 protein: CASSRDSITGTEAFF. The CDR3 region has the DNA TGTGCCAGCAGCAGGGACTCAATCACTGGCACTGAAGCTTTCTTT. The whole variable domain, remainder taken from reference TRBV11-2 and TRBJ1-1, is EAGVAQSPRYKIIEKRQSVAFWCNPISGHATLYWYQQILGQGPKLLIQFQNNGVVDDSQLPKDRFSAERLKGVDSTLKIQPAKLEDSAVYLCASSRDSITGTEAFFGQGTRLTVV.

On this clone: This same CDR3 is encoded by further DNA sequences in the sample. The chain uses TRBV7-8 and TRBJ1-5; D is unresolved. This CDR3 has 13 residues. Trimming took 1 base from V and 6 from J, leaving 7 bases between them. Looked up from germline, CDR1 is SGHVS and CDR2 is FQNEAQ. CDR3 amino acids: CASSLGGGQPQHF. The DNA for the CDR3 is TGTGCCAGCAGCTTAGGAGGAGGTCAGCCCCAGCATTTT.

This clone appeared once. V and J are TRBV29-1 and TRBJ2-3; D call uncertain. The CDR3 covers 15 residues. Germline V gene data show CDR1 as SQVTM and CDR2 as ANQGSEA. Trimming took off 6 bases at V and 0 bases at J, with 16 bases between the two ends. The CDR3 nucleotides read TGCAGCGTCTTAGACTCGACTCTTAGCACAGATACGCAGTATTTT. Protein: CSVLDSTLSTDTQYF.

CDR3 amino acids: CAWEGSYEQYF. CDR3 DNA sequence: TGTGCCTGGGAAGGGAGCTACGAGCAGTACTTC. The chain carries TRBV30 and TRBJ2-7; D is possibly TRBD2 (5 bases). Trimming cost V 5 bases and J 3 bases, with 8 bases left between them. This CDR3 region has 11 residues. Looked up from germline, CDR1 is GTSNPN and CDR2 is SVGIG (reference sequence).

Written as DNA, the CDR3 is TGTGCCAGCAGCGCAAGGAGAAATCAGCCCCAGCATTTT. Translated: CASSARRNQPQHF. The chain couples TRBV5-6 to TRBJ1-5, with D unclear. Trimming removed 4 bases at V and 4 bases at J, with 9 bases between. CDR3 length: 13 residues. CDR1 is SGHDT, CDR2 YYEEEE, per germline.